Given below is one T cell receptor beta chain in context. Its antigen remains unidentified. The assay was immunoSEQ multiplex PCR, and TCRdb's table has in-frame clones only and misses some. Counted here are 150,000 or so clones, nearly 95% occurring once; the ten biggest clones make up approximately 0.2%. This CDR3 contains 16 residues. Germline-derived CDR1 and CDR2 are MDHEN and SYDVKM. Trimming cost V 0 bases and J 1 base, with 12 bases left between them. This entry belongs to a study of graft-versus-host responses after intestinal transplantation. This rearrangement joins TRBV28 to TRBJ1-1, with TRBD1 as a possible D gene (6 bases). The sample consisted of unstimulated CD4+ T cells sorted from spleen or lymph node cells, taken before intestinal transplant. This TCR was recovered from a human donor who received an intestinal transplant. CDR3 bases: TGTGCCAGCAGTTTATGGGGGGGGCTTGGGAACACTGAAGCTTTCTTT. Translated: CASSLWGGLGNTEAFF.